This TCR beta chain came from a study of T cell responses to AZD1222 COVID-19 vaccine. With 6 bases clipped from V and 7 bases from J, the junction kept 10 bases outside the gene matches. CDR3 length: 14 amino acids. Germline V gene lookup returns CDR1 MNHNY and CDR2 SVGAGI (reference sequence). Produced via immunoSEQ multiplex PCR; TCRdb's table is partial and in-frame only. The sample includes over 40,000 clones, 83% of them seen just once. This specimen consisted of peripheral blood, obtained on day 0 of AZD1222 vaccination. This sequence joins TRBV6-6 and TRBJ1-2; 8 nucleotides line up with TRBD1. This clonotype was sampled from an adult in good health. CDR3 sequence (DNA): TGTGCCAGCAGCCCACCAGGGGGCCCTCCTGGCTACACCTTC. This encodes CASSPPGGPPGYTF.